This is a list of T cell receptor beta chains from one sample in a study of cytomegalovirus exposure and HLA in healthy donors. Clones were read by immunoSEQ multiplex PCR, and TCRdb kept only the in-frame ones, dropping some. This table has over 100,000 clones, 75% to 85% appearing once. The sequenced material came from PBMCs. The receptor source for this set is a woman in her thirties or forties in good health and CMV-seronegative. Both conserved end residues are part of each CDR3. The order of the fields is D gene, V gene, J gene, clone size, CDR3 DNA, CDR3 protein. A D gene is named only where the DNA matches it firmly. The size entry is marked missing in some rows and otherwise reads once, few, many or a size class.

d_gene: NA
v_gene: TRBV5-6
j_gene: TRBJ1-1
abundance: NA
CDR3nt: TGTGCCAGCAGCAAGACTATGGGACTAGGGGCCACTGAAGCTTTCTTT
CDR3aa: CASSKTMGLGATEAFF

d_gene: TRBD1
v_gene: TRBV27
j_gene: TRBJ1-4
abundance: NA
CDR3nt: TGTGCCAGCAGTTTCCGACCGGGACAGTCTAATGAAAAACTGTTTTTT
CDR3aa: CASSFRPGQSNEKLFF

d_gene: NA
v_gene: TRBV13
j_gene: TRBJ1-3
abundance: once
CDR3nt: TGTGCCAGCAGCTTAGTAGTATTTTCTGGAAACACCATATATTTT
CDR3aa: CASSLVVFSGNTIYF

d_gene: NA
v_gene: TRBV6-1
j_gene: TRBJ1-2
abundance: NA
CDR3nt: TGTGCCAGCAGTACTTACCTAGCCTCCTATGGCTACACCTTC
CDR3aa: CASSTYLASYGYTF

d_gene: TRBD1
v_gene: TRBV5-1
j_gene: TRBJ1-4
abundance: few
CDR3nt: TGCGCCAGCAGTAAACAGGGGGAGGGCGAAAAACTGTTTTTT
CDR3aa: CASSKQGEGEKLFF

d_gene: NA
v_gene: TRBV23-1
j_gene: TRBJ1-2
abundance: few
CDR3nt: TGCGCCAGCAGTCAAACCGGAGATTCGAACTACCGGAACTATGGCTACACCTTC
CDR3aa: CASSQTGDSNYRNYGYTF

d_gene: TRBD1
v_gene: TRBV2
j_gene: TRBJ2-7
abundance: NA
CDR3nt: TGTGCCAGCAGACAGGGGGCAACGAACGAGCAGTACTTC
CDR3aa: CASRQGATNEQYF

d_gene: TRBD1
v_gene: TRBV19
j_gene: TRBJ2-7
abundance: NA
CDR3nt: TGTGCCAGTAGTATAGTTGCGACAGGGGGCCACGAGCAGTACTTC
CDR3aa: CASSIVATGGHEQYF

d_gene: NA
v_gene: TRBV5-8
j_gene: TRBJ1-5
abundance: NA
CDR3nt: TGTGCCAGCAGCTTTCGGGGAAGGAGCAATCAGCCCCAGCATTTT
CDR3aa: CASSFRGRSNQPQHF

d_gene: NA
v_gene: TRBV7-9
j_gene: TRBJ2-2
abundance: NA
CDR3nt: TGTGCCAGCAGCTTAGACACCAACACCGGGGAGCTGTTTTTT
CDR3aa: CASSLDTNTGELFF

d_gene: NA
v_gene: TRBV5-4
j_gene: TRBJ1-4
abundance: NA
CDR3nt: TGTGCCAGCAGCTCCCGGGGGGGGGCGAATGAAAAACTGTTTTTT
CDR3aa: CASSSRGGANEKLFF

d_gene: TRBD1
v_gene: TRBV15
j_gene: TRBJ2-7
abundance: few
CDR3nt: TGTGCCACCAGCAGGGGTCACGGGACAGCACACTACGAGCAGTACTTC
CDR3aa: CATSRGHGTAHYEQYF

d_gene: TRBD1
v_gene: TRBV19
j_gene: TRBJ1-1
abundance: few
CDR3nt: TGTGCCAGTACCACAGGGGGCACTGAAGCTTTCTTT
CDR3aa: CASTTGGTEAFF

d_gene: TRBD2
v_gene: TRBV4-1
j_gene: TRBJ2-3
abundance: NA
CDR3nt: TGCGCCAGCAGCCAAACCCCCGGGACTAGCGGGGTAATTAGCACAGATACGCAGTATTTT
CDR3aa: CASSQTPGTSGVISTDTQYF

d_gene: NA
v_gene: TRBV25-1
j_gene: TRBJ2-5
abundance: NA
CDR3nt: TGTGCCAGCAGTATACGGGAGACCCAGTACTTC
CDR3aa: CASSIRETQYF

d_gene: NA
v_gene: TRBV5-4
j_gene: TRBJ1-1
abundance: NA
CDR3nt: TGTGCCAGCAGCTTGGAAGGCAGGGGTACTGAAGCTTTCTTT
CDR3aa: CASSLEGRGTEAFF

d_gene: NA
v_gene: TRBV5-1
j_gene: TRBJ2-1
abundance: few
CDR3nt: TGCGCCAGCAGTGGCAGGGGCAAAAACAATGAGCAGTTCTTC
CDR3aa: CASSGRGKNNEQFF

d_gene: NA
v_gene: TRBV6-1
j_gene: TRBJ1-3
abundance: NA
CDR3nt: TGTGCCAGCAGTGAGGGGACAAAGAAGGACACCATATATTTT
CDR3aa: CASSEGTKKDTIYF

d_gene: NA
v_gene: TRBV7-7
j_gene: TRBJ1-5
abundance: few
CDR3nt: TGTGCTAGCAGCTTAGCTCACGGTCAGCCCCAGCATTTT
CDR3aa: CASSLAHGQPQHF

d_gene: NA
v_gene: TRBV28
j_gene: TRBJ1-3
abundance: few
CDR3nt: TGTGCCAGCAGTTTGAGCCCCTCTGGAAACACCATATATTTT
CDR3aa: CASSLSPSGNTIYF

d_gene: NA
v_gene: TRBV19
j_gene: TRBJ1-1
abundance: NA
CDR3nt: TGTGCCAGTAGTCCCCGCGCAGGGAACACTGAAGCTTTCTTT
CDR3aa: CASSPRAGNTEAFF

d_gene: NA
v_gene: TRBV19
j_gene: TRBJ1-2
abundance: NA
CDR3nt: TGTGCCAGTAGTACGACCTCCCCGCAGGGAGGCTATGGCTACACCTTC
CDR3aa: CASSTTSPQGGYGYTF

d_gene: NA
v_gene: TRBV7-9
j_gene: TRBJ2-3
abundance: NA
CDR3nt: TGTGCCAGCAGCCACGCTTCGTCAGTAGATACGCAGTATTTT
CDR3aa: CASSHASSVDTQYF

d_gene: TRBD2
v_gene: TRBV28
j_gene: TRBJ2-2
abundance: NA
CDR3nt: TGTGCCAGCAGTTGGACTAGAAAGAACACCGGGGAGCTGTTTTTT
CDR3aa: CASSWTRKNTGELFF

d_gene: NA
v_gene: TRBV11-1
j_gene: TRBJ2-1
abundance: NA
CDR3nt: TGTGCCAGCAGCCTGGGACTGAACAATGAGCAGTTCTTC
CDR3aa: CASSLGLNNEQFF

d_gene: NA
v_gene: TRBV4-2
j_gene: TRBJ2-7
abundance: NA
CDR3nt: TGTGCCAGCAGCCAAGAAGCAACAGGGCTCTCCTACGAGCAGTACTTC
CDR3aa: CASSQEATGLSYEQYF

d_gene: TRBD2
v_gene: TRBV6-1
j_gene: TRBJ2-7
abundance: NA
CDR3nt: TGTGCCAGCAGTGCCCGGACTAGCGGGGGGCAAACCACCTACGAGCAGTACTTC
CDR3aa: CASSARTSGGQTTYEQYF

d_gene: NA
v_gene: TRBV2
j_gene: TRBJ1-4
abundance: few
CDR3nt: TGTGCCAGCAGTGAAGATCAGGGGAAACTGTTTTTT
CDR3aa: CASSEDQGKLFF

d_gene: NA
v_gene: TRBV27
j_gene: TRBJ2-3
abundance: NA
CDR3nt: TGTGCCAGTCGTCTCGGGACTGGCACAGATACGCAGTATTTT
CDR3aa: CASRLGTGTDTQYF

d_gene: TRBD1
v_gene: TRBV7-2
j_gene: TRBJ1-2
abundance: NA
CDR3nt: TGTGCCAGCAGCTTTACGGGACAGGGAACCTATGGCTACACCTTC
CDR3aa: CASSFTGQGTYGYTF

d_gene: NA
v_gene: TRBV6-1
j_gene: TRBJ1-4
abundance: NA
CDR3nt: TGTGCCAGCAGTGAAAACTTAGCGGGGGGAGCAACTAATGAAAAACTGTTTTTT
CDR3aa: CASSENLAGGATNEKLFF

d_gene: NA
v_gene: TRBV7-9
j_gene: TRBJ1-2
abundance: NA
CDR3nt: TGTGCCAGCAGCTATGACCGACAGTTATATGGCTACACCTTC
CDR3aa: CASSYDRQLYGYTF

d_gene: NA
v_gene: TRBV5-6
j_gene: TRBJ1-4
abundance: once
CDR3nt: TGTGCCAGCAGCTTGGGACCCCCGGGGACTAATGAAAAATTGTTTTTT
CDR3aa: CASSLGPPGTNEKLFF

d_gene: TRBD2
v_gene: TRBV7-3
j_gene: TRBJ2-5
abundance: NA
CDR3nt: TGTGCCAGCAGCTCCGCGAGCGGGGCCCAGTACTTC
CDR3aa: CASSSASGAQYF

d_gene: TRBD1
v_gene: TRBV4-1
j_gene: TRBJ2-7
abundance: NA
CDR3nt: TGCGCCAGCAGCCGATACAGGGGGGCATACGAGCAGTACTTC
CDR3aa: CASSRYRGAYEQYF

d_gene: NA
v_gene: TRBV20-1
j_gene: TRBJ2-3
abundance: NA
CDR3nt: TGCAGTGCTTTTCGGGTAGATACGCAGTATTTT
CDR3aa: CSAFRVDTQYF

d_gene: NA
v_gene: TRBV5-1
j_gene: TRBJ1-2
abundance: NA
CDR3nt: TGCGCCAGCAGCTTGTCCGTAGATGGCTACACCTTC
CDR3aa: CASSLSVDGYTF

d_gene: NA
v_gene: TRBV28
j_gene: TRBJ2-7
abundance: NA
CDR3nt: TGTGCCAGCAGTTTTTGGGGTGTAACAGGGCCCCAGAGCTCCTACGAGCAGTACTTC
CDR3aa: CASSFWGVTGPQSSYEQYF